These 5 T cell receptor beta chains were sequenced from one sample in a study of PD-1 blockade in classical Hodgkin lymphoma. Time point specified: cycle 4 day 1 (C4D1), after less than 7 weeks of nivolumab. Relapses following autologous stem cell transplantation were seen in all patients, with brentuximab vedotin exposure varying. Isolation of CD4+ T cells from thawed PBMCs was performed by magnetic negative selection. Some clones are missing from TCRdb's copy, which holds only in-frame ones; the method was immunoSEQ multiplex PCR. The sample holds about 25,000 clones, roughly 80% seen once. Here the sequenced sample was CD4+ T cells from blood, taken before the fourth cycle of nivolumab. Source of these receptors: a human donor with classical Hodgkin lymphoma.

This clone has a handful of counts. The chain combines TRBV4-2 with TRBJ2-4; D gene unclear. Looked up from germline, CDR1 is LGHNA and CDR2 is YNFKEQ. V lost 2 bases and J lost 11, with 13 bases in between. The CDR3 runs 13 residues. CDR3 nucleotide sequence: TGTGCCAGCAGCCAAATCTCCAAAACCGTTCAGTACTTC. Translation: CASSQISKTVQYF.

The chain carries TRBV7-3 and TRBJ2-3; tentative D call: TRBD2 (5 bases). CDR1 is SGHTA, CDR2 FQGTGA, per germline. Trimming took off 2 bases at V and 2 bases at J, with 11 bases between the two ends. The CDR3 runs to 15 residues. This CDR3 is CASSLLGEPTDTQYF. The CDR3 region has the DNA TGTGCCAGCAGCTTACTCGGGGAGCCCACAGATACGCAGTATTTT.

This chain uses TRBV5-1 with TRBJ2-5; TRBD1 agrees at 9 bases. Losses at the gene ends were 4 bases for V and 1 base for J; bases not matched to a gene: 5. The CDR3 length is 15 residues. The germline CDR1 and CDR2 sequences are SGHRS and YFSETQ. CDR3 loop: CASSLGQGPQETQYF. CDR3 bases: TGCGCCAGCAGCCTCGGACAGGGGCCCCAAGAGACCCAGTACTTC.

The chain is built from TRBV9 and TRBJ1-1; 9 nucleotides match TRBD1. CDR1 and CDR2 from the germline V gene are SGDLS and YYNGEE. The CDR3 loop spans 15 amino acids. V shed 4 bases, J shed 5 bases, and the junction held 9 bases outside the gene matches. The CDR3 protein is CASSPSGQGGTEAFF. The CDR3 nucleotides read TGTGCCAGCAGCCCTTCGGGACAGGGAGGAACTGAAGCTTTCTTT.

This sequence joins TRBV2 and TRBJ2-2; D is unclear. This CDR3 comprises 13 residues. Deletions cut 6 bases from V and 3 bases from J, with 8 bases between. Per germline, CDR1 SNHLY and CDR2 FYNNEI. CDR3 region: CASSADYTGELFF. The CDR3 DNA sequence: TGTGCCAGCAGCGCCGACTACACCGGGGAGCTGTTTTTT.